A selection of T cell receptor beta chains follows, all from one sample in a study of blood T cells in healthy people across ages. TCRdb re-called the 5' RACE reads with MiXCR, one entry per CDR3 protein. The data hold 1.5 million to 2 million distinct CDR3 sequences, with around half observed a single time. The source material was blood. The receptors were gathered from a woman in her thirties or forties in good health. CDR3s include the opening cysteine and the closing phenylalanine or tryptophan. The D gene is left open where the match is weak. The size of a clone is reported for some rows only, either as once, few or many, or as a class for expanded clones.

J | V | size | D | DNA | CDR3
TRBJ2-7 | TRBV6-1 | NA | NA | TGTGCCAGCACCGTAGCGGACACTTCCTACGAGCAGTACTTC | CASTVADTSYEQYF
TRBJ2-1 | TRBV7-2 | NA | NA | TGTGCCAGCAGCTTAAGGGGATATGAGCAGTTCTTC | CASSLRGYEQFF
TRBJ1-2 | TRBV27 | few | NA | TGTGCCAGCAGTTGGTCCGGGAATGATGGCTACACCTTC | CASSWSGNDGYTF
TRBJ1-2 | TRBV12-3/TRBV12-4 | NA | TRBD1 | TGTGCCAGCAGTATGACAGGGCCCCGGAGGGGCTACACCTTC | CASSMTGPRRGYTF
TRBJ2-7 | TRBV27 | NA | TRBD2 | TGTGCCAGCAGTCTGACCCGGACTAGCGGGACCTACGAGCAGTACTTC | CASSLTRTSGTYEQYF
TRBJ2-5 | TRBV6-5 | few | NA | TGTGCCAGCAGTTACTCGACCTGGGTCCAAGAGACCCAGTACTTC | CASSYSTWVQETQYF
TRBJ1-2 | TRBV7-9 | few | NA | TGTGCCAGCAGCGCAGGGCCGGGGGGTGGCTACACCTTC | CASSAGPGGGYTF
TRBJ2-3 | TRBV5-1 | NA | NA | TGCGCCAGCAGGTGGCAGGGCATTACAGATACGCAGTATTTT | CASRWQGITDTQYF
TRBJ2-5 | TRBV18 | NA | TRBD1 | TGTGCCAGCTCAAGAACCGGGACAGGGGGCGGAGAGACCCAGTACTTC | CASSRTGTGGGETQYF
TRBJ2-1 | TRBV7-2 | NA | TRBD2 | TGTGCCAGCAGCTTAGAGCGACTAGCAGTAAATGAGCAGTTCTTC | CASSLERLAVNEQFF
TRBJ1-5 | TRBV20-1 | NA | NA | TGCAGTGCTAGAGAGGGATTCCAGGGGCCCCAGCATTTT | CSAREGFQGPQHF
TRBJ1-2 | TRBV11-2 | few | NA | TGTGCCAGCAGCAAGGACGGAGCTAACTATGGCTACACCTTC | CASSKDGANYGYTF
TRBJ2-5 | TRBV12-3/TRBV12-4 | NA | NA | TGTGCCAGCAGTGCGCGGCGACAAGAGACCCAGTACTTC | CASSARRQETQYF
TRBJ2-4 | TRBV15 | NA | NA | TGTGCCACTCGTGAGACAGAACTAGCCAAAAACATTCAGTACTTC | CATRETELAKNIQYF
TRBJ2-1 | TRBV28 | NA | NA | TGTGCCAGCAGTTTCGGAGCGGATGAGCAGTTCTTC | CASSFGADEQFF
TRBJ2-7 | TRBV29-1 | NA | TRBD1 | TGCAGCGTTGAAGATGGGACAGGGGGCAGCGAGCAGTACTTC | CSVEDGTGGSEQYF
TRBJ1-2 | TRBV4-1 | few | NA | TGCGCCAGCAGCCCACAGACAGGTGATATTTGGGGCTACACCTTC | CASSPQTGDIWGYTF
TRBJ2-3 | TRBV11-3 | few | TRBD1 | TGTGCCAGCAGCTCGATGGACAGGAATACGCAGTATTTT | CASSSMDRNTQYF
TRBJ1-2 | TRBV29-1 | few | TRBD1 | TGCAGCGTCGGAAGACAGGGGCACGGCTACACCTTC | CSVGRQGHGYTF
TRBJ2-5 | TRBV29-1 | NA | TRBD1 | TGCAGCGTTGGGACAGGGGGCAGGGGGGATGAGCAGTACTTC | CSVGTGGRGDEQYF
TRBJ1-2 | TRBV7-2 | few | NA | TGTGCCAGCAGCTTAGATCTTCTCGGCTACACCTTC | CASSLDLLGYTF
TRBJ2-7 | TRBV7-6 | NA | TRBD1 | TGTGCCAGCACCACAGGACAGGGGGCGTACGAGCAGTACTTC | CASTTGQGAYEQYF
TRBJ1-2 | TRBV6-1 | few | NA | TGTGCCAGCAGTCTAAGCCGGACGGGCAACTATGGCTACACCTTC | CASSLSRTGNYGYTF
TRBJ1-6 | TRBV25-1 | NA | NA | TGTGCCAGCAGAGGCAGGGGCGATAGCTCCTATAATTCACCCCTCCACTTT | CASRGRGDSSYNSPLHF
TRBJ2-1 | TRBV11-2 | NA | NA | TGTGCCAGCAGCTCCGCCCGGGACTTCGGCCCCTATGAGCAGTTCTTC | CASSSARDFGPYEQFF
TRBJ2-5 | TRBV7-8 | few | TRBD1 | TGTGCCAGCAGCCTCCCACCCCGACAGGGTAGCCAAGAGACCCAGTACTTC | CASSLPPRQGSQETQYF
TRBJ2-3 | TRBV9 | NA | TRBD2 | TGTGCCAGCAGCTACTTGGGCAGCGGGGGGGCAGATACGCAGTATTTT | CASSYLGSGGADTQYF
TRBJ2-5 | TRBV20-1 | NA | NA | TGCAGTGCTAGAGATTCGGCCCAGGGAAAGACCCAGTACTTC | CSARDSAQGKTQYF
TRBJ2-2 | TRBV6-2/TRBV6-3 | NA | NA | TGTGCCAGCAGTTACTTTGACACCGGGGAGCTGTTTTTT | CASSYFDTGELFF
TRBJ1-2 | TRBV4-1 | NA | NA | TGCGCCAGCAGCCAAGACCCTCGCGCCAACTATGGCTACACCTTC | CASSQDPRANYGYTF
TRBJ2-4 | TRBV6-1 | many | NA | TGTGCCAGCAGTGACGGACGGCCGACCCAAAACATTCAGTACTTC | CASSDGRPTQNIQYF
TRBJ2-5 | TRBV27 | NA | TRBD1 | TGTGCCAGCAGTATAACAGGGGCCGAGGTGGAGACCCAGTACTTC | CASSITGAEVETQYF
TRBJ2-1 | TRBV12-3/TRBV12-4 | NA | TRBD1 | TGTGCCAGCAGACCCGGGACGACAGGGCTCGGTGAGCAGTTCTTC | CASRPGTTGLGEQFF
TRBJ2-1 | TRBV7-2 | few | NA | TGTGCCAGCAGGGAGAGGACCAATGAGCAGTTCTTC | CASRERTNEQFF
TRBJ2-3 | TRBV7-2 | NA | NA | TGTGCCGGCAGCTTAGTGTCCAGGGCCTCGCCGACAGATACGCAGTATTTT | CAGSLVSRASPTDTQYF
TRBJ1-2 | TRBV6-2/TRBV6-3 | NA | TRBD1 | TGTGCCAGCAGTCCGACCGGGACAGGCGGGCAGGGCTACACCTTC | CASSPTGTGGQGYTF
TRBJ2-3 | TRBV20-1 | NA | NA | TGCAGTGCTAGAGACGACCCGACCGGAGATACGCAGTATTTT | CSARDDPTGDTQYF
TRBJ2-6 | TRBV5-6 | NA | NA | TGTGCCAGCGCTCCCGAGTGGCTGATCTCTGGGGCCAACGTCCTGACTTTC | CASAPEWLISGANVLTF
TRBJ2-4 | TRBV28 | NA | NA | TGTGCCAGCAGCTCCCCCCCAGGGTTCGAGAAAAACATTCAGTACTTC | CASSSPPGFEKNIQYF